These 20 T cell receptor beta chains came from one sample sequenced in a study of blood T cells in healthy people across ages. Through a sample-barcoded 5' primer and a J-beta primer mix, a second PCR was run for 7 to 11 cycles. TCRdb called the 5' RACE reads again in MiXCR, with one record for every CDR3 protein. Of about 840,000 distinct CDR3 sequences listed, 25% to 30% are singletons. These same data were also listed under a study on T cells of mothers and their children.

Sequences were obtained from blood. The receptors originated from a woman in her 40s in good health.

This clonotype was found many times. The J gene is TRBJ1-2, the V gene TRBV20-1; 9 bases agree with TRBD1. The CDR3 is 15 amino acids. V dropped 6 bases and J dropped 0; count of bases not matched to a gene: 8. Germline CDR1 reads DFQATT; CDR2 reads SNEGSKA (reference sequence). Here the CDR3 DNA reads TGCAGTGCCTTAGCCACAGGGGGCTCTAACTATGGCTACACCTTC. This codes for CSALATGGSNYGYTF.

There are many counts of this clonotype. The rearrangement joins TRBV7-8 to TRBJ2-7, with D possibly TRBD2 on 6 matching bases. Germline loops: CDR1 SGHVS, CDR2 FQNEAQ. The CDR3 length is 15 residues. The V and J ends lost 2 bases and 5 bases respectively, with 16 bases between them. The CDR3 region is CASSLQGYGSHEQYF. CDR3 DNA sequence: TGTGCCAGCAGCTTACAGGGCTACGGGAGTCACGAGCAGTACTTC.

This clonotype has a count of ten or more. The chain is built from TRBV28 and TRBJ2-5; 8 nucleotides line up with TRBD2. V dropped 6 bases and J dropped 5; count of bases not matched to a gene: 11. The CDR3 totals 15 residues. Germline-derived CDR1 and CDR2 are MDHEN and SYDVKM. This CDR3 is CASRTSRGGRETQYF. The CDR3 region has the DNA TGTGCCAGCAGAACAAGCCGGGGGGGGCGCGAGACCCAGTACTTC.

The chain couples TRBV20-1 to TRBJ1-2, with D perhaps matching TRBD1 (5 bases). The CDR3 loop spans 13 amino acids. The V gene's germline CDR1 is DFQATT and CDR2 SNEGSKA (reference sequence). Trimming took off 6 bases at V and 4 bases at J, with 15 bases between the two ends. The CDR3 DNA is TGCAGTGCCATCATCATACAGGTCTATGGCTACACCTTC. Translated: CSAIIIQVYGYTF.

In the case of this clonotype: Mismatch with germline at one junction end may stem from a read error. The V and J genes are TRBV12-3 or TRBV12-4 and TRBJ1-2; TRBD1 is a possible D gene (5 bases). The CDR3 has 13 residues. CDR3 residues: CANSLAGTGGYTF. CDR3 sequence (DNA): TGTGCCAACAGTTTAGCCGGGACCGGTGGCTACACCTTC.

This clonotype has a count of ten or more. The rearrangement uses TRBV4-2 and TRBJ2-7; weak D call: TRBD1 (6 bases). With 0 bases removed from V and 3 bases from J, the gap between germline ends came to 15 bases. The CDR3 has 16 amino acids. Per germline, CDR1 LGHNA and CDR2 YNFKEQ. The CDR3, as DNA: TGTGCCAGCAGCCAAGATTGGGGGACAACAAGCTACGAGCAGTACTTC. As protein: CASSQDWGTTSYEQYF.

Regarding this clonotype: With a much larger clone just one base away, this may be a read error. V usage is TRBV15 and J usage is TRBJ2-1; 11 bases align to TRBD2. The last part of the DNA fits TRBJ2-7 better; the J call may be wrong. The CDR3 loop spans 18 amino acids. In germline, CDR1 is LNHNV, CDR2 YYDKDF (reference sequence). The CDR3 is CATSRDLTSGVSYNEQYF. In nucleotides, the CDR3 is TGTGCCACCAGCAGAGATTTGACTAGCGGGGTTTCCTACAATGAGCAGTACTTC.

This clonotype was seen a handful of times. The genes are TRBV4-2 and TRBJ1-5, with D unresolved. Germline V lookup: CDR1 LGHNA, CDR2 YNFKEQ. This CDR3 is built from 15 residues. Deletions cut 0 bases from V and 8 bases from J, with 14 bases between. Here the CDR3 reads CASSQEGRSMEPQHF. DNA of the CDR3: TGTGCCAGCAGCCAAGAAGGGAGATCGATGGAGCCCCAGCATTTT.

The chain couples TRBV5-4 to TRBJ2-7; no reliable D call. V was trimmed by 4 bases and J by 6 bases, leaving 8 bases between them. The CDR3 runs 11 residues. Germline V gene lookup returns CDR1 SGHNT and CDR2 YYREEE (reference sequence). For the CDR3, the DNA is TGTGCCAGCAGCGGACGAGGCGAGCAGTACGTC. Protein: CASSGRGEQYV.

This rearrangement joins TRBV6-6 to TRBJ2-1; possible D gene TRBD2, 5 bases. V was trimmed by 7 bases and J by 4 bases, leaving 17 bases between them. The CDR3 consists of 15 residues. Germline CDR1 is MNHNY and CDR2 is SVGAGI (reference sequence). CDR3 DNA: TGTGCCAGCACCTTGGACGGACTCCTTTACAATGAGCAGTTCTTC. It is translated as CASTLDGLLYNEQFF.

The CDR3 sequence is CASSLEVRSYEQYF. The CDR3 DNA reads as TGTGCCAGCAGCCTTGAGGTCAGGAGCTACGAGCAGTACTTC. The chain recombines TRBV7-8 with TRBJ2-7; no reliable D call. The V end lost 5 bases, the J end lost 3 bases, and 14 bases lay between the germline ends. The germline V gene has CDR1 SGHVS and CDR2 FQNEAQ. The CDR3 consists of 14 residues.

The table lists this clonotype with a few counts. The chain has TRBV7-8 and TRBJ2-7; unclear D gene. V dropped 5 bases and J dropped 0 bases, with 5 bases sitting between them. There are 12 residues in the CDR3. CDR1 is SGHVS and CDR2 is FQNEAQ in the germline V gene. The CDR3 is CASSILSYEQYF. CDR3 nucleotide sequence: TGTGCCAGCAGCATCCTCTCCTACGAGCAGTACTTC.

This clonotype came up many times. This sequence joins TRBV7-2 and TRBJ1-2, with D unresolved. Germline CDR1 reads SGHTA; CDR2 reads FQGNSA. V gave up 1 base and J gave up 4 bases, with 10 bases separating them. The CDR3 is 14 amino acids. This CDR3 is CASSLDGKPYGYTF. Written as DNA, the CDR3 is TGTGCCAGCAGCTTAGATGGGAAACCCTATGGCTACACCTTC.

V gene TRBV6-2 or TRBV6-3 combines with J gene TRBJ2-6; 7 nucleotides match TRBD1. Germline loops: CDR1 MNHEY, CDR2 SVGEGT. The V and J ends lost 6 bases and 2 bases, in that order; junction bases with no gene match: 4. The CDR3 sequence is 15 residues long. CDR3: CASRQQGTGANVLTF. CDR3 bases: TGTGCCAGCAGACAACAGGGGACTGGGGCCAACGTCCTGACTTTC.

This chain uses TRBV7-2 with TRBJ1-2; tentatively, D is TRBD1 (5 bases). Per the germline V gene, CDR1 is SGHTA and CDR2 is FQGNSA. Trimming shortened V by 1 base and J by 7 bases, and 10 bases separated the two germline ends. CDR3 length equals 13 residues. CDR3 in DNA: TGTGCCAGCAGCTTAGTGACCAGGGCTGGCTACACCTTC. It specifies CASSLVTRAGYTF.

The CDR3 DNA is TGCAGTGCTGGGGGGCCACTAGCGAGAGCAGATACGCAGTATTTT. Encoded protein: CSAGGPLARADTQYF. V is TRBV20-1 and J is TRBJ2-3; the D gene is possibly TRBD2 (7 bases). The V gene lost 5 bases and the J gene lost 4 bases, with 19 bases spanning the gap. CDR3 length: 15 residues. In germline, CDR1 is DFQATT, CDR2 SNEGSKA (reference sequence).

The CDR3 DNA is TGTGCCAGCAGTTTAGGGCGGAGACACCACCAAGAGACCCAGTACTTC. It is translated as CASSLGRRHHQETQYF. V gene TRBV12-3 or TRBV12-4 combines with J gene TRBJ2-5; D is unclear. The CDR3 consists of 16 residues. Trimming removed 1 base from V and 0 bases from J, with 12 bases in between.

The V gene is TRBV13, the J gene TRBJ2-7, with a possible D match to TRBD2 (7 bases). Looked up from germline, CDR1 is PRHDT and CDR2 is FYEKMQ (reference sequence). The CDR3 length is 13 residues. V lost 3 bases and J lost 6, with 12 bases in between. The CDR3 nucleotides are TGTGCCAGCAGCTTTCACGGGGGGCTCGAGCAGTACTTC. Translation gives CASSFHGGLEQYF.

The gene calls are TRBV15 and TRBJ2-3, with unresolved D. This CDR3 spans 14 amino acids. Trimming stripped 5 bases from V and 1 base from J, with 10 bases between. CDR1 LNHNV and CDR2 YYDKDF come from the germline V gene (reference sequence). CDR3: CATSANGRTDTQYF. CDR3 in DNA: TGTGCCACCAGCGCTAACGGACGCACAGATACGCAGTATTTT.

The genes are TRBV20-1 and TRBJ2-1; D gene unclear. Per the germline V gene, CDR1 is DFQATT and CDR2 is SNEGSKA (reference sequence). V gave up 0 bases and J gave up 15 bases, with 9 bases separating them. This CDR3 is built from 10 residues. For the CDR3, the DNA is TGCAGTGCTAGAGATCGGGCGGCGTTCTTC. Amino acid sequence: CSARDRAAFF.